Sequencing of this T cell receptor beta chain was carried out in a study of blood T cell repertoires in COVID-19. Study-level background: Italy, Spain and the United States were the sources of the convalescent and acute COVID-19 samples. Sources were T cells, B-cell-depleted T cells, or PBMCs; the material itself was cDNA or gDNA.

In the original workflow: Cell counts per sample came from amplifying reference gene primers. Measured with immunoSEQ multiplex PCR; TCRdb has only the in-frame clones, and not every one. D and trimming come from the DNA, and the V and J calls and clone size come from that table. The data hold 130,000 or so clones, with approximately 88% observed a single time. The CDR3 is 13 residues long. Per the germline V gene, CDR1 is LNHDA and CDR2 is SQIVND (reference sequence). Trimming stripped 6 bases from V and 4 bases from J, with 10 bases between. The TCR comes from a man aged 55 to 70 with acute or convalescent COVID-19. The rearrangement uses TRBV19 and TRBJ1-3, with no clear D. Material: peripheral blood. CDR3 sequence (DNA): TGTGCCAGTAGCCCTTCGCAGGGAAACACCATATATTTT. This codes for CASSPSQGNTIYF. Drawing the rest from reference TRBV19 and TRBJ1-3, the complete variable domain is DGGITQSPKYLFRKEGQNVTLSCEQNLNHDAMYWYRQDPGQGLRLIYYSQIVNDFQKGDIAEGYSVSREKKESFPLTVTSAQKNPTAFYLCASSPSQGNTIYFGEGSWLTVV.